These 8 T cell receptor beta chains came from one sample sequenced in a study of blood T cell repertoires in COVID-19 (dated by TCRdb to 2020 to 2021). Libraries were prepared through the immunoSEQ multiplex PCR assay. TCRdb holds this immuneACCESS table with in-frame rearrangements only. Some clones are missing; in checked studies, unresolved V genes explain under half, and the rest has no known cause. This sample has about 220,000 clones in its table, and approximately 85% of those were observed once. Around 3% of the sample belongs to the ten largest clones. The sample was peripheral blood. These receptors came from a man aged 50-60 years who had recovered from COVID-19.

The rearrangement uses TRBV27 and TRBJ2-1, with 9 bases lining up with TRBD1. The CDR3 contains 13 residues. Germline V gives CDR1 MNHEY, CDR2 SMNVEV (reference sequence). J gave up 7 bases and V 5 bases, and 3 bases lay outside the gene matches. The CDR3 loop is CASSIQGANEQFF. The DNA of the CDR3 is TGTGCCAGCAGTATACAGGGGGCGAATGAGCAGTTCTTC.

The chain joins TRBV4-2 to TRBJ2-7, with D possibly matching TRBD2 (5 bases). CDR3 length equals 15 residues. Germline CDR1 reads LGHNA; CDR2 reads YNFKEQ. The ends were cut back, 0 bases at V and 2 bases at J, with 11 bases in the middle. In DNA form, the CDR3 reads TGTGCCAGCAGCCAAGATGTTCGGGGAGCCTACGAGCAGTACTTC. Its protein product is CASSQDVRGAYEQYF.

The V gene is TRBV3-1 (or the pseudogene TRBV3-2), the J gene TRBJ2-7, with D perhaps TRBD1 (5 bases). The CDR3 runs to 15 residues. The germline V gene has CDR1 LGHDT and CDR2 YNNKEL (reference sequence). V was pared by 4 bases and J by 3 bases, with 16 bases between. The CDR3 DNA sequence: TGTGCCAGCAGCCCGACGAGCAGGGCCCTCTACGAGCAGTACTTC. Translating it yields CASSPTSRALYEQYF.

V usage is TRBV19 and J usage is TRBJ1-1, with 8 bases aligning to TRBD1. The CDR3 loop spans 13 amino acids. Germline-derived CDR1 and CDR2 are LNHDA and SQIVND (reference sequence). The junction had 1 base not matched to a gene; V was cut back by 6 bases and J by 1 base. In DNA, the CDR3 is TGTGCCAGTAGGGACAGGGCGAACACTGAAGCTTTCTTT. Protein: CASRDRANTEAFF. The full variable domain, rest sourced from reference TRBV19 and TRBJ1-1, is DGGITQSPKYLFRKEGQNVTLSCEQNLNHDAMYWYRQDPGQGLRLIYYSQIVNDFQKGDIAEGYSVSREKKESFPLTVTSAQKNPTAFYLCASRDRANTEAFFGQGTRLTVV.

J is TRBJ2-3 and V is TRBV2; 9 bases agree with TRBD1. Germline CDR1 is SNHLY and CDR2 is FYNNEI. The CDR3 length is 15 residues. V was pared by 0 bases and J by 5 bases, with 3 bases of the junction left unmatched. The CDR3 bases are TGTGCCAGCAGTGAAGCGGGACAGGGTAGAGATACGCAGTATTTT. Translated: CASSEAGQGRDTQYF.

The rearrangement uses TRBV6-6 and TRBJ1-1; D perhaps matches TRBD1 (5 bases). The CDR3 runs 15 residues. Germline CDR1 is MNHNY and CDR2 is SVGAGI (reference sequence). The V end lost 2 bases, the J end lost 1 base, and 11 bases lay between the germline ends. CDR3 protein: CASSYGGTGNTEAFF. The CDR3, as DNA: TGTGCCAGCAGTTACGGGGGGACGGGGAACACTGAAGCTTTCTTT.

This chain joins TRBV6-1 and TRBJ1-3, with a tentative D call TRBD1 (6 bases). This CDR3 contains 14 residues. The V gene lost 2 bases and the J gene lost 4 bases, with 9 bases spanning the gap. Per germline, CDR1 MNHNS and CDR2 SASEGT. This CDR3 reads CASSELGAGNTIYF. The CDR3 coding sequence is TGTGCCAGCAGTGAACTGGGGGCCGGAAACACCATATATTTT.

The chain has TRBV9 and TRBJ1-4; no clear D gene. With 4 bases removed from V and 5 bases from J, the gap between germline ends came to 15 bases. The CDR3 contains 15 residues. Germline V gene data show CDR1 as SGDLS and CDR2 as YYNGEE. CDR3 nucleotides: TGTGCCAGCAGCACCGGACGGAGGTCAAATGAAAAACTGTTTTTT. This gives the protein CASSTGRRSNEKLFF.